Presented here are 26 T cell receptor beta chains from one specimen sequenced in a study of blood T cell repertoires in COVID-19. TCRdb keeps only in-frame clones here, not all; method: immunoSEQ multiplex PCR. This sample has roughly 340,000 clones, with roughly nine tenths found just once. The sample comprised PBMCs or T cells enriched from blood (not recorded which). These receptors originate from a man between 18 and 29 years old who had recovered from COVID-19.

This chain connects TRBV5-1 to TRBJ1-1; 8 bases are shared with TRBD1. From germline, CDR1 is SGHRS and CDR2 YFSETQ. Trimming removed 2 bases from V and 1 base from J; junction bases left unmatched: 10. The length of the CDR3 is 17 residues. The CDR3 is CASSLRQGSHQNTEAFF. The DNA of the CDR3 is TGCGCCAGCAGCTTAAGACAGGGGTCGCATCAGAACACTGAAGCTTTCTTT.

The chain recombines TRBV7-2 with TRBJ2-7; TRBD2 agrees at 8 bases. This CDR3 comprises 17 residues. Trimming removed 1 base from V and 1 base from J; junction bases left unmatched: 9. Germline V gives CDR1 SGHTA, CDR2 FQGNSA. The CDR3 sequence: CASSLGPTSGNSYEQYF. CDR3 sequence (DNA): TGTGCCAGCAGCTTAGGACCCACTAGCGGTAATTCCTACGAGCAGTACTTC.

The chain uses TRBV28 and TRBJ2-7; D is possibly TRBD2 (5 bases). The germline CDR1 and CDR2 sequences are MDHEN and SYDVKM. Trimming removed 5 bases from V and 3 bases from J, with 8 bases in between. The CDR3 is 12 residues long. CDR3 nucleotide sequence: TGTGCCAGCAGTCCCCGGGGCTACGAGCAGTACTTC. Amino acid sequence: CASSPRGYEQYF.

This clone was seen more than once but under ten times. The chain joins TRBV25-1 to TRBJ2-1, with 11 bases that match TRBD2. V lost 4 bases and J lost 4; bases outside the gene matches: 3. This CDR3 region has 15 residues. The V gene's germline CDR1 is MGHDK and CDR2 SYGVNS. The CDR3 is CASSVGTSGYNEQFF. The CDR3 DNA reads TGTGCCAGCAGTGTTGGGACTAGCGGATACAATGAGCAGTTCTTC.

The chain is built from TRBV2 and TRBJ1-2; no clear D. The V gene lost 4 bases and the J gene lost 5 bases, with 14 bases spanning the gap. CDR3 size: 14 residues. Germline CDR1 SNHLY, CDR2 FYNNEI. The CDR3 DNA is TGTGCCAGCAGTGGGATTGAGGGTTGGTATGGCTACACCTTC. It encodes CASSGIEGWYGYTF. The entire variable domain, with the rest obtained from reference TRBV2 and TRBJ1-2, is as follows: EPEVTQTPSHQVTQMGQEVILRCVPISNHLYFYWYRQILGQKVEFLVSFYNNEISEKSEIFDDQFSVERPDGSNFTLKIRSTKLEDSAMYFCASSGIEGWYGYTFGSGTRLTVV.

V and J are TRBV12-3 or TRBV12-4 and TRBJ1-2; D is perhaps TRBD1 (5 bases). CDR3 size: 13 residues. Trimming stripped 6 bases from V and 4 bases from J, with 12 bases between. The CDR3 DNA follows: TGTGCCAGCAGCCAGGACAACGCCTATGGCTACACCTTC. Encoded protein: CASSQDNAYGYTF.

The chain couples TRBV21-1 to TRBJ1-2; the DNA was not compared with TRBD1, the D call given in the table. TRBV21-1 is recorded as a pseudogene. The CDR3 has 15 amino acids. The CDR3 coding sequence is TGTGCCAGCAGCACCAGACATGGGGGCCTCTATGGCTACACCTTC. It specifies CASSTRHGGLYGYTF.

CDR3 sequence: CASSKSGQSNTEAFF. The DNA of the CDR3 is TGCGCCAGCAGCAAGTCGGGACAGAGTAACACTGAAGCTTTCTTT. This sequence joins TRBV5-1 and TRBJ1-1, with 7 bases matching TRBD1. CDR1 and CDR2 from the germline V gene are SGHRS and YFSETQ. The CDR3 length is 15 residues. Trimming at V came to 4 bases and at J to 2 bases, leaving 8 bases not matched to a gene.

The rearrangement links TRBV21-1 to TRBJ2-2; the table's D call, TRBD2, was not checked against the DNA. TRBV21-1 is reported as a pseudogene. The CDR3 is 16 residues long. Here the CDR3 DNA reads TGTGCCAGCATGTCTCGGGACTACAAGAACACCGGGGAGCTGTTTTTT. The encoded protein is CASMSRDYKNTGELFF.

The chain uses TRBV27 and TRBJ2-3; TRBD2 agrees at 12 bases. CDR3 length: 16 residues. CDR1 is MNHEY and CDR2 is SMNVEV in the germline V gene (reference sequence). V lost 2 bases, J lost 5 bases, and 5 bases stayed unmatched. This CDR3 reads CASSLGLAGGIDTQYF. DNA of the CDR3: TGTGCCAGCAGTTTAGGGCTAGCGGGAGGGATAGATACGCAGTATTTT.

The V and J genes are TRBV6-6 and TRBJ1-2; 9 bases agree with TRBD1. V lost 6 bases to trimming and J lost 4 bases; unmatched junction nucleotides: 12. Germline CDR1 reads MNHNY; CDR2 reads SVGAGI (reference sequence). The CDR3 runs 16 residues. CDR3: CASSLEQGAGIYGYTF. The DNA of the CDR3 is TGTGCCAGCAGCCTCGAACAGGGGGCGGGGATCTATGGCTACACCTTC.

The chain recombines TRBV30 with TRBJ2-5, with 10 bases aligning to TRBD1. V shed 5 bases, J shed 2 bases, and the junction held 14 bases outside the gene matches. This CDR3 is 17 amino acids long. Germline loops: CDR1 GTSNPN, CDR2 SVGIG (reference sequence). The CDR3 sequence is CAWDPSDRGRTQETQYF. CDR3 DNA sequence: TGTGCCTGGGATCCTTCGGACAGGGGGAGAACACAAGAGACCCAGTACTTC.

The rearrangement links TRBV28 to TRBJ1-2; D gene unclear. The length of the CDR3 is 12 residues. V was trimmed by 5 bases and J by 4 bases, leaving 8 bases between them. Germline CDR1 MDHEN, CDR2 SYDVKM. The CDR3: CASSLDFYGYTF. The CDR3 DNA reads as TGTGCCAGCAGTCTGGACTTCTATGGCTACACCTTC.

The chain carries TRBV5-6 and TRBJ2-1; 8 positions agree with TRBD1. CDR1 is SGHDT and CDR2 is YYEEEE in the germline V gene. J gave up 7 bases and V 5 bases, and 14 bases lay outside the gene matches. This CDR3 spans 16 amino acids. This chain's CDR3 is CASSYNQRTGYNEQFF. The CDR3 DNA reads TGTGCCAGCAGTTATAATCAACGGACAGGGTATAATGAGCAGTTCTTC.

The chain links TRBV27 to TRBJ1-2; 7 bases map to TRBD1. V lost 5 bases and J lost 7; bases outside the gene matches: 10. Germline V lookup: CDR1 MNHEY, CDR2 SMNVEV (reference sequence). The CDR3 totals 14 residues. The CDR3: CASSPKGGGVGYTF. In DNA, the CDR3 is TGTGCCAGCAGTCCCAAAGGGGGCGGGGTTGGCTACACCTTC.

J is TRBJ1-5 and V is TRBV29-1; 7 bases fit TRBD1. Germline V lookup: CDR1 SQVTM, CDR2 ANQGSEA. This CDR3 region has 14 residues. Trimming at V came to 6 bases and at J to 2 bases, leaving 7 bases not matched to a gene. CDR3 amino acids: CSVVQGLGNQPQHF. As DNA, the CDR3 is TGCAGCGTCGTACAGGGGCTAGGCAATCAGCCCCAGCATTTT. The variable domain in full, with the rest retrieved from reference TRBV29-1 and TRBJ1-5, is SAVISQKPSRDICQRGTSLTIQCQVDSQVTMMFWYRQQPGQSLTLIATANQGSEATYESGFVIDKFPISRPNLTFSTLTVSNMSPEDSSIYLCSVVQGLGNQPQHFGDGTRLSIL.

The V call is TRBV5-1, the J call TRBJ2-1, with 11 bases that match TRBD2. Trimming removed 4 bases from V and 7 bases from J; junction bases left unmatched: 10. The length of the CDR3 is 16 residues. Germline V gene lookup returns CDR1 SGHRS and CDR2 YFSETQ. The CDR3 DNA follows: TGCGCCAGCAGCAGTTCTAGCGGGAGGAGGGGAAATGAGCAGTTCTTC. Translation: CASSSSSGRRGNEQFF.

In this sample, this clone turned up once. The rearrangement links TRBV12-3 or TRBV12-4 to TRBJ1-1, with 8 bases lining up with TRBD1. V lost 7 bases and J lost 5; bases outside the gene matches: 3. This CDR3 contains 12 residues. The CDR3 DNA is TGTGCCAGCATCCAGGGGGCGACTGAAGCTTTCTTT. Encoded protein: CASIQGATEAFF.

This sequence joins TRBV7-2 and TRBJ1-2, with a weak D call TRBD1 (5 bases). V was pared by 3 bases and J by 4 bases, with 12 bases between. The CDR3 loop spans 14 amino acids. CDR1 is SGHTA, CDR2 FQGNSA, per germline. The CDR3 coding sequence is TGTGCCAGCAGCTTTGACAGTACTCTCTATGGCTACACCTTC. Its translation: CASSFDSTLYGYTF.

The chain combines TRBV6-6 with TRBJ2-1; the match to TRBD1 covers 7 bases. Germline values: CDR1 MNHNY, CDR2 SVGAGI (reference sequence). This CDR3 contains 16 residues. The junction had 9 bases not matched to a gene; V was cut back by 6 bases and J by 1 base. For the CDR3, the DNA is TGTGCCAGCAGCCCGGGACAGCGGAATTCCTACAATGAGCAGTTCTTC. This translates into CASSPGQRNSYNEQFF.

The chain joins TRBV7-2 to TRBJ1-1, with TRBD1 matching 7 bases. With 5 bases clipped from V and 4 bases from J, the junction kept 10 bases outside the gene matches. CDR3 length: 15 amino acids. Germline loops: CDR1 SGHTA, CDR2 FQGNSA. DNA of the CDR3: TGTGCCAGCAGCCCTACCCTTGACAGGGCCACTGAAGCTTTCTTT. Translated, it gives CASSPTLDRATEAFF.

The V and J genes are TRBV30 and TRBJ1-3; the D gene is possibly TRBD1 (5 bases). V was trimmed by 8 bases and J by 0 bases, leaving 11 bases between them. This CDR3 spans 13 amino acids. Looked up from germline, CDR1 is GTSNPN and CDR2 is SVGIG (reference sequence). CDR3 bases: TGTGCCGGGGGGACTGACTCTGGAAACACCATATATTTT. As protein: CAGGTDSGNTIYF.

The chain has TRBV3-1 (or the pseudogene TRBV3-2) and TRBJ1-2; 9 bases agree with TRBD1. Trimming took 4 bases from V and 0 from J; bases not matched to a gene: 6. The CDR3 sequence is 16 residues long. In germline, CDR1 is LGHDT, CDR2 YNNKEL (reference sequence). CDR3 DNA sequence: TGTGCCAGCAGCCGAACCGGGACAGGGACTAACTATGGCTACACCTTC. Its protein is CASSRTGTGTNYGYTF.

This chain connects TRBV9 to TRBJ2-5; D gene uncertain. The germline V gene has CDR1 SGDLS and CDR2 YYNGEE. The CDR3 contains 13 residues. Trimming cost V 0 bases and J 4 bases, with 7 bases left between them. CDR3 region: CASSVASRETQYF. The CDR3 bases are TGTGCCAGCAGCGTAGCAAGCCGAGAGACCCAGTACTTC.

This clone was detected only a few times. The rearrangement joins TRBV18 to TRBJ1-3; 9 nucleotides align to TRBD1. The V gene's germline CDR1 is KGHSH and CDR2 LQKENI. V shed 5 bases, J shed 1 base, and the junction held 6 bases outside the gene matches. The CDR3 is made up of 16 amino acids. The CDR3 spells CASSAGQGRSGNTIYF. CDR3 DNA: TGTGCCAGCTCAGCGGGACAGGGTCGGTCTGGAAACACCATATATTTT. The full variable domain, with the rest looked up from reference TRBV18 and TRBJ1-3, is NAGVMQNPRHLVRRRGQEARLRCSPMKGHSHVYWYRQLPEEGLKFMVYLQKENIIDESGMPKERFSAEFPKEGPSILRIQQVVRGDSAAYFCASSAGQGRSGNTIYFGEGSWLTVV.

This chain joins TRBV20-1 and TRBJ2-3; 8 nucleotides match TRBD2. Losses at the gene ends were 3 bases for V and 3 bases for J; bases not matched to a gene: 8. The CDR3 totals 15 residues. The germline gives CDR1 DFQATT, CDR2 SNEGSKA (reference sequence). Here the CDR3 reads CSASRVAGGTDTQYF. DNA for the CDR3: TGCAGTGCTAGTAGGGTGGCGGGGGGAACAGATACGCAGTATTTT.